This T cell receptor (beta chain) was recovered during a study of T cell changes during pregnancy in multiple sclerosis. CDR3 size: 16 residues. Trimming removed 4 bases from V and 2 bases from J, with 15 bases in between. Germline V gene sequence: CDR1 MNHNS, CDR2 SASEGT. The protocol was immunoSEQ multiplex PCR, while the TCRdb copy is restricted to in-frame clones and leaves out a portion. This sample carries 95,000 to 100,000 clones, around 90% of them seen once, and the ten largest clones take around 3%. The rearrangement joins TRBV6-1 to TRBJ1-5; maybe TRBD1 (6 bases). Sample: peripheral blood, taken in the second trimester of pregnancy. The TCR sequence derives from a female donor with multiple sclerosis, enrolled in a pregnancy study. CDR3 nucleotide sequence: TGTGCCAGCAGTGGAGCTATAGGGGGACGCAATCAGCCCCAGCATTTT. This encodes CASSGAIGGRNQPQHF.